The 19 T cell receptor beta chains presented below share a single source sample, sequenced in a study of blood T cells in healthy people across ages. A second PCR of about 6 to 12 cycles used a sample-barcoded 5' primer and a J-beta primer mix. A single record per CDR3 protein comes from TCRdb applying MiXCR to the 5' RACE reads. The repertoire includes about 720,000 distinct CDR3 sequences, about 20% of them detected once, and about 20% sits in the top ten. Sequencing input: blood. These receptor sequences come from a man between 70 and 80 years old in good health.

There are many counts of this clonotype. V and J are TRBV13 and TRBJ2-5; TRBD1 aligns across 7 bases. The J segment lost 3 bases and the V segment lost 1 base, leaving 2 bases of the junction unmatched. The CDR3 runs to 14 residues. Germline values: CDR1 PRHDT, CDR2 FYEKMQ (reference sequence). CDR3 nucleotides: TGTGCCAGCAGCTTAGCCACAGGGGAAGAGACCCAGTACTTC. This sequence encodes CASSLATGEETQYF.

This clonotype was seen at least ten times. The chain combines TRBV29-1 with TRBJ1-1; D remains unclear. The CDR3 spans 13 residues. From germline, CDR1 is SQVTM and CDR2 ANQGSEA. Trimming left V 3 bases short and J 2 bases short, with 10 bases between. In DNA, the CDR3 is TGCAGCGTTGATGGACTCACTAACACTGAAGCTTTCTTT. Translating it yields CSVDGLTNTEAFF.

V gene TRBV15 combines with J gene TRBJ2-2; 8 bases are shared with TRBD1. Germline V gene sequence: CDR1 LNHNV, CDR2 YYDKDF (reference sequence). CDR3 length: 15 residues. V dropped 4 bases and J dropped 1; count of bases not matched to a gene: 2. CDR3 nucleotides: TGTGCCACCAGCATGGGACAGGTGAACACCGGGGAGCTGTTTTTT. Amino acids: CATSMGQVNTGELFF. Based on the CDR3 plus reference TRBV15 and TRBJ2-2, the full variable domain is DAMVIQNPRYQVTQFGKPVTLSCSQTLNHNVMYWYQQKSSQAPKLLFHYYDKDFNNEADTPDNFQSRRPNTSFCFLDIRSPGLGDTAMYLCATSMGQVNTGELFFGEGSRLTVL.

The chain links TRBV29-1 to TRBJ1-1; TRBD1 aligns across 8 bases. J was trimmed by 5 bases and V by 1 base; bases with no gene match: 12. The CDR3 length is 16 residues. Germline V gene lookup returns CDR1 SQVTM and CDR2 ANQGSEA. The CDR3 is CSVEGRQGLVGTEAFF. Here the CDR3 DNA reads TGCAGCGTTGAAGGCCGACAGGGGTTAGTGGGTACTGAAGCTTTCTTT.

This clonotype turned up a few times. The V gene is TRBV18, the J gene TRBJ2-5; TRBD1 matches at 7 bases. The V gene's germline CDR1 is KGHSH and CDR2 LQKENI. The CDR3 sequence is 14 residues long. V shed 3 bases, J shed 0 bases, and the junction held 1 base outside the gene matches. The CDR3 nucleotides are TGTGCCAGCTCACCGGGACAGAACCAAGAGACCCAGTACTTC. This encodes CASSPGQNQETQYF.

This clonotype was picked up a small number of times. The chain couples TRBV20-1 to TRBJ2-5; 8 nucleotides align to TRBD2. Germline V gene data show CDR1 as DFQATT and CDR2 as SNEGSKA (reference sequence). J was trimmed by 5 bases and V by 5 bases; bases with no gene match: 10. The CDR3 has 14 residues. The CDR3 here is CSAGRLASWETQYF. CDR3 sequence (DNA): TGCAGTGCTGGGCGACTAGCGAGTTGGGAGACCCAGTACTTC.

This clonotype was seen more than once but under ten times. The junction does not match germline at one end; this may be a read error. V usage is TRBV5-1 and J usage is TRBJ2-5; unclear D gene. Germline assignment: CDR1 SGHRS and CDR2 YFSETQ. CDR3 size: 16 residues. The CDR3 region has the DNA TGCGCCAGCAGCTTGGCCGGCAACGGACCACAAGAGAGCCAGTACTTC. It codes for CASSLAGNGPQESQYF.

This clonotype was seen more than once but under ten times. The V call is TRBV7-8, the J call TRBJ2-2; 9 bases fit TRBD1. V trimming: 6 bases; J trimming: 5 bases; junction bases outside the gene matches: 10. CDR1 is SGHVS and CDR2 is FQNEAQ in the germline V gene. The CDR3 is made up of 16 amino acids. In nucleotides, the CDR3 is TGTGCCAGCAGGAACCGGGACAGGGTATCAACCGGGGAGCTGTTTTTT. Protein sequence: CASRNRDRVSTGELFF.

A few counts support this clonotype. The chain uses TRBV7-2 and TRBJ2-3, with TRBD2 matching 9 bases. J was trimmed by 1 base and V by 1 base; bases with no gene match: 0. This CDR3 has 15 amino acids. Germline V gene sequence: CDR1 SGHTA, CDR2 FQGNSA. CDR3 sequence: CASSLERGGTDTQYF. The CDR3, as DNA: TGTGCCAGCAGCTTAGAGCGGGGGGGCACAGATACGCAGTATTTT.

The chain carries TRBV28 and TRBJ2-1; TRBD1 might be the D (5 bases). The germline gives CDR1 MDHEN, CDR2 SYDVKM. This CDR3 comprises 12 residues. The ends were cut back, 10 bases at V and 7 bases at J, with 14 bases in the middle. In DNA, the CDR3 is TGTGCCACTGGGGCAGAGAGTAATGAGCAGTTCTTC. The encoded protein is CATGAESNEQFF. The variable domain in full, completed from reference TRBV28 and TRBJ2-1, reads DVKVTQSSRYLVKRTGEKVFLECVQDMDHENMFWYRQDPGLGLRLIYFSYDVKMKEKGDIPEGYSVSREKKERFSLILESASTNQTSMYLCATGAESNEQFFGPGTRLTVL.

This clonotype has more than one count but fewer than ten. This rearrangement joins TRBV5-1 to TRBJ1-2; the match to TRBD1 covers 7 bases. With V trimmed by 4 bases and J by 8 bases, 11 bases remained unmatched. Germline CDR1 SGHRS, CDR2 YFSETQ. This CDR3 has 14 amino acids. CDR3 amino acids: CASSPGTAGSGYTF. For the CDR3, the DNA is TGCGCCAGCAGCCCGGGGACAGCGGGTTCCGGCTACACCTTC.

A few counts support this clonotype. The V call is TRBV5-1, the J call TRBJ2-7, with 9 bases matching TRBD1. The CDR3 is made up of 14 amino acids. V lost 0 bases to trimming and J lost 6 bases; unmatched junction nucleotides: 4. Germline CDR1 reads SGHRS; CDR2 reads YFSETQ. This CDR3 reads CASSLGQGVSEQYF. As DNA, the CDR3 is TGCGCCAGCAGCTTGGGACAGGGGGTAAGCGAGCAGTACTTC.

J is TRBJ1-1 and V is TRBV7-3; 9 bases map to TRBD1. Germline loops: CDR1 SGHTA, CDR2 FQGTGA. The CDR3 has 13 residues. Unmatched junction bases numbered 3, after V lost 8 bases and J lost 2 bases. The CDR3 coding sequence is TGTGCCAGCGCCACAGGGGGCAACACTGAAGCTTTCTTT. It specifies CASATGGNTEAFF.

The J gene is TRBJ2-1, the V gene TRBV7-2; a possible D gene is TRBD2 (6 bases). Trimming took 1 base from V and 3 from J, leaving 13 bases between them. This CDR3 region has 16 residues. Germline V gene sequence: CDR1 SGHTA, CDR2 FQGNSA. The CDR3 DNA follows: TGTGCCAGCAGCTTAGTCGGCGGGACCCACTACAATGAGCAGTTCTTC. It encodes CASSLVGGTHYNEQFF. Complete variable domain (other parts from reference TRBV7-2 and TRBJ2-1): GAGVSQSPSNKVTEKGKDVELRCDPISGHTALYWYRQSLGQGLEFLIYFQGNSAPDKSGLPSDRFSAERTGGSVSTLTIQRTQQEDSAVYLCASSLVGGTHYNEQFFGPGTRLTVL.

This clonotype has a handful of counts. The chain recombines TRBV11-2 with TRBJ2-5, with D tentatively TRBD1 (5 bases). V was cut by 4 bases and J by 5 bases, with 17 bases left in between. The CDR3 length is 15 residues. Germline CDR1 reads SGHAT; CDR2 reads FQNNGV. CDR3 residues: CASSSNPTGGETQYF. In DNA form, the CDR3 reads TGTGCCAGCAGCTCTAACCCCACAGGTGGGGAGACCCAGTACTTC.

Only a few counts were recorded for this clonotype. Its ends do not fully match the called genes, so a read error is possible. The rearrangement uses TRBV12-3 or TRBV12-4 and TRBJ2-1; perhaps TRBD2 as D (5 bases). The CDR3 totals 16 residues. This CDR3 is CASNVYGENRPNEQSF. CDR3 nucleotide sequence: TGTGCCAGCAACGTCTATGGGGAGAATAGGCCCAATGAGCAGTCCTTC.

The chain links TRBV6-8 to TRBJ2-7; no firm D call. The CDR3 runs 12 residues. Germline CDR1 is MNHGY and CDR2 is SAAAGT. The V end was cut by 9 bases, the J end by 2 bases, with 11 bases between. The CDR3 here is CASISRAYEQYF. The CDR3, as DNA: TGTGCCAGTATCTCAAGGGCCTACGAGCAGTACTTC.

The CDR3 loop is CASSPGQGELDTQYF. The DNA for the CDR3 is TGCGCCAGCAGCCCGGGACAGGGCGAGTTAGATACGCAGTATTTT. The chain carries TRBV5-1 and TRBJ2-3; 9 nucleotides match TRBD1. The V gene's germline CDR1 is SGHRS and CDR2 YFSETQ. The CDR3 consists of 15 residues. V gave up 4 bases and J gave up 5 bases; unmatched junction bases: 8.

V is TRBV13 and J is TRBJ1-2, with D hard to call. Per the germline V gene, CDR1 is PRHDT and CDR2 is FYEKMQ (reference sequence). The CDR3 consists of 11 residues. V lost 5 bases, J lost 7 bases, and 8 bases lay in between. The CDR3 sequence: CASSLLGGYTF. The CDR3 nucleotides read TGTGCCAGCAGCCTGCTGGGTGGCTACACCTTC. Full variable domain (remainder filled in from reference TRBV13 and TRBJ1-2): AAGVIQSPRHLIKEKRETATLKCYPIPRHDTVYWYQQGPGQDPQFLISFYEKMQSDKGSIPDRFSAQQFSDYHSELNMSSLELGDSALYFCASSLLGGYTFGSGTRLTVV.